Detailed here is one TCR beta chain. The read stops 3 residues short of the end of the CDR3; the missing end is completed from the germline J gene. CDR1 and CDR2 from the germline V gene are DFQATT and SNEGSKA (reference sequence). After removal of 6 bases from V and 1 base from J, the junction contained 11 bases not matched to a gene. The CDR3 runs 15 residues. This record comes from a study of T cells in women clearing cervical HPV infection. At the level of the study: Case blood was drawn a median roughly 160 days after lesion detection.

This table comes from immunoSEQ multiplex PCR, and its TCRdb copy is limited to in-frame clones, with some not included. The table for this sample gives 25,000 to 35,000 clones. The clonotype originates from a woman between 18 and 75 years old with a cervical HPV16 infection that either progressed to CIN3+ or cleared (not recorded which). Sequencing input: blood buffy coat. The gene calls are TRBV20-1 and TRBJ1-1; 7 bases are a match to TRBD1. CDR3 DNA, as far as it was read: TGCAGTGCCCCGAAGCGTGAGGGGGCGAACACTGAA. Amino acids: CSAPKREGANTE. The whole CDR3 is CSAPKREGANTEAFF.